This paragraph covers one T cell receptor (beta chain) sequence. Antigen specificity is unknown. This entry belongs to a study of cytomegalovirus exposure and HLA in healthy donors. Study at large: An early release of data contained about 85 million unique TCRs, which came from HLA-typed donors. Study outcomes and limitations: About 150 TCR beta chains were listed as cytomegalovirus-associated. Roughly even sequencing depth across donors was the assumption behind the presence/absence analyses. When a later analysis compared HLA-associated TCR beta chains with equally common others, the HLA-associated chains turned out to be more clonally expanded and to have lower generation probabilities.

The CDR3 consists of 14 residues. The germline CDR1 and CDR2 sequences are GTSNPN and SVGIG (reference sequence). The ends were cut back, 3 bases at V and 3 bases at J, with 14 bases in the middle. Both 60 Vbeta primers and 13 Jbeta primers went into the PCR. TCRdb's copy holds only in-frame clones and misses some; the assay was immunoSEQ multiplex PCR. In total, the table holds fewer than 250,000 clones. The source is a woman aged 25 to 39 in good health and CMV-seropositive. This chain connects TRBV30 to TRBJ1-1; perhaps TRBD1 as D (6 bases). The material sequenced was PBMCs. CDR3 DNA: TGTGCCTGGAGAAGGGGGGGGGCCGACACTGAAGCTTTCTTT. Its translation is CAWRRGGADTEAFF.